This T cell receptor (beta chain) was sequenced for a study of spatial heterogeneity in lung cancer. Study information: Detected beta-chain sequences consistently exceeded alpha-chain sequences. Findings and limits, study-wide: More often at tumor resection than at routine follow-up, ubiquitous expanded tumor TCRs were detected in the blood.

Time point reported: sample taken at primary tumor resection. The authors sequenced whole RNA from tumor, nontumor lung or frozen PBMC without sorting. The CDR3 is 14 amino acids. Trimming removed 11 bases from V and 8 bases from J, with 24 bases in between. This clonotype came up many times. The antigen is not known. From the 5' RACE reads, TCRdb called clonotypes with MiXCR, one entry per CDR3 protein. The sample yields around 60,000 distinct CDR3 sequences, 7% to 10% seen once. Sequencing was performed on PBMCs, taken at surgery. This chain connects TRBV12-3 or TRBV12-4 to TRBJ2-5; TRBD2 might be the D (5 bases). The receptor was derived from a female donor with early-stage non-small cell lung cancer. The CDR3 bases are TGTGCCGGAGCCGAGGGCGGATCTGAAGGAACCCAGTACTTC. It translates to CAGAEGGSEGTQYF.